This is a list of T cell receptor beta chains from one sample in a study of T-cell memory formation after mild COVID-19. TCRdb independently ran MiXCR on the 5' RACE reads; one entry per CDR3 protein. The repertoire holds 160,000 or so distinct CDR3 sequences, with around a third as singletons. Sequencing was done on a sample of PBMCs or a T cell subset sorted from them (not recorded which). Receptor source: an adult woman who had mild COVID-19 (a few samples of this study predate the infection). Cell type and time point are not known. The CDR3 runs from the conserved cysteine through the conserved F or W.

v_gene	j_gene	CDR3aa
TRBV7-8	TRBJ2-3	CASGSPGATDTQYF
TRBV24-1	TRBJ1-2	CATQEGNYGYTF
TRBV18	TRBJ2-5	CASSPSSGRAGETQYF
TRBV20-1	TRBJ2-1	CSARDLSGSSYNEQFF
TRBV5-5	TRBJ1-2	CASSLMNGYTF
TRBV4-2	TRBJ2-7	CASSQAVYSYEQYF
TRBV2	TRBJ1-1	CASSDEDWGGPEAFF
TRBV4-2	TRBJ2-7	CASSQDPWPSSYEQYF
TRBV4-1	TRBJ2-2	CASSFDRAPGELFF
TRBV11-2	TRBJ1-2	CASSSRTGPLDGYTF
TRBV5-1	TRBJ1-2	CASSLGQWGVNYGYTF
TRBV15	TRBJ2-1	CATSPGLAGGPGEQFF
TRBV2	TRBJ2-1	CASSSGYGGNEQFF
TRBV12-3/TRBV12-4	TRBJ1-2	CASRTTGQTNYGYTF
TRBV20-1	TRBJ2-3	CSARDGAGPTDTQYF
TRBV28	TRBJ2-6	CASSLIGQAVLRGANVLTF
TRBV5-1	TRBJ2-5	CASSSGTARETQYF
TRBV27	TRBJ1-5	CASSLRPPHTNQPQHF
TRBV7-3	TRBJ2-5	CASSQLSQETQYF
TRBV18	TRBJ2-5	CASSRLGETQYF
TRBV5-1	TRBJ1-1	CASSLTRDAEAFF
TRBV20-1	TRBJ2-1	CSARRTGGRGEQFF
TRBV6-5	TRBJ1-5	CASSQITGVGQPQHF
TRBV7-8	TRBJ1-2	CASSFLHRGGDYGYTF
TRBV4-2	TRBJ2-3	CASSLGGQGTDTQYF
TRBV18	TRBJ2-5	CASSQSGTAVKETQYF
TRBV5-6	TRBJ2-3	CASSRTGSETQYF